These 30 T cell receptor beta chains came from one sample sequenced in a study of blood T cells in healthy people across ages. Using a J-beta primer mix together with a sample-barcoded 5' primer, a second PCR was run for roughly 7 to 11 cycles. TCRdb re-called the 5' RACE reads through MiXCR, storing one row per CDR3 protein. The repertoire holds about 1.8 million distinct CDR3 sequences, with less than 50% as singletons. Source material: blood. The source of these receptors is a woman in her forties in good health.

The CDR3 region is CASIRLEGPTSYEQYF. The CDR3, as DNA: TGTGCCAGCATCCGACTCGAAGGGCCCACTTCCTACGAGCAGTACTTC. The chain joins TRBV2 to TRBJ2-7; D gene ambiguous. The ends were cut back, 7 bases at V and 1 base at J, with 20 bases in the middle. The CDR3 is 16 amino acids. Germline V gives CDR1 SNHLY, CDR2 FYNNEI.

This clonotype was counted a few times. The CDR3 DNA sequence: TGTGCCAGCAGCTTAGGGTCCCCCTTCCGGGGGCCCCCGTACTTC. Protein sequence: CASSLGSPFRGPPYF. The chain joins TRBV7-2 to TRBJ2-4, with D perhaps given as TRBD1 or TRBD2 (6 bases each). Germline lookup yields CDR1 SGHTA and CDR2 FQGNSA. The CDR3 runs 15 residues. V was trimmed by 1 base and J by 15 bases, leaving 22 bases between them.

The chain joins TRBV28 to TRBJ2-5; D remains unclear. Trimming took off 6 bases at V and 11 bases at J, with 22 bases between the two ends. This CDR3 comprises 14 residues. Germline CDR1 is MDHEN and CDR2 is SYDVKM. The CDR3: CASSPMGTSLEQYF. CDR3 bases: TGTGCCAGCAGCCCGATGGGCACCTCGTTAGAGCAGTACTTC.

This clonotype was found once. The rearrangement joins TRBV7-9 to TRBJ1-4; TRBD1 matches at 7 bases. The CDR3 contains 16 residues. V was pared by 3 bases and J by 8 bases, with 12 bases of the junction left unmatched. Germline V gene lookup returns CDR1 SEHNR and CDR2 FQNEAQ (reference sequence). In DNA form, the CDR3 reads TGTGCCAGCAGCTTTCGGACAGGTCGATTTGGGGAAAAACTGTTTTTT. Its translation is CASSFRTGRFGEKLFF.

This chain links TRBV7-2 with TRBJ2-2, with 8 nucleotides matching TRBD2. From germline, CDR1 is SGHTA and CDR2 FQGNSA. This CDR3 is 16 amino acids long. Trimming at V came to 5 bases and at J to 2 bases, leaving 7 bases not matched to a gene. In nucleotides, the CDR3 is TGTGCCAGCAGCCTATCGGGGGGGTTAAACACCGGGGAGCTGTTTTTT. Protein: CASSLSGGLNTGELFF. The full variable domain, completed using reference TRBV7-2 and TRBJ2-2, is GAGVSQSPSNKVTEKGKDVELRCDPISGHTALYWYRQSLGQGLEFLIYFQGNSAPDKSGLPSDRFSAERTGGSVSTLTIQRTQQEDSAVYLCASSLSGGLNTGELFFGEGSRLTVL.

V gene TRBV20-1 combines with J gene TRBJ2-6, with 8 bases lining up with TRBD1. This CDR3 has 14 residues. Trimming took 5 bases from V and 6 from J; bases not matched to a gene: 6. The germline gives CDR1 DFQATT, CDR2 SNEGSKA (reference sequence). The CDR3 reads CSARDRNEANVLTF. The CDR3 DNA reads TGCAGTGCTCGGGACAGGAACGAGGCCAACGTCCTGACTTTC.

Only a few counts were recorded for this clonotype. CDR3 DNA: TGTGCCACCAGAGGGACAGAAACACCCTACGAGCAGTACTTC. It specifies CATRGTETPYEQYF. The V and J genes are TRBV15 and TRBJ2-7, with TRBD1 identical over 7 bases. The CDR3 runs 14 residues. The germline CDR1 and CDR2 sequences are LNHNV and YYDKDF (reference sequence). J gave up 2 bases and V 6 bases, and 7 bases lay outside the gene matches. Combining the CDR3 with reference TRBV15 and TRBJ2-7 gives the whole variable domain DAMVIQNPRYQVTQFGKPVTLSCSQTLNHNVMYWYQQKSSQAPKLLFHYYDKDFNNEADTPDNFQSRRPNTSFCFLDIRSPGLGDTAMYLCATRGTETPYEQYFGPGTRLTVT.

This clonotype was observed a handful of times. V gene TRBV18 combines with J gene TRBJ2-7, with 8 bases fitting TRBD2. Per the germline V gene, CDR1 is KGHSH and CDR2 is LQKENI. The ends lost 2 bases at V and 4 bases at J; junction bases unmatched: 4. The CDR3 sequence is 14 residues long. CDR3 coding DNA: TGTGCCAGCTCACCAAAAGCGGGGGAATACGAGCAGTACTTC. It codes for CASSPKAGEYEQYF.

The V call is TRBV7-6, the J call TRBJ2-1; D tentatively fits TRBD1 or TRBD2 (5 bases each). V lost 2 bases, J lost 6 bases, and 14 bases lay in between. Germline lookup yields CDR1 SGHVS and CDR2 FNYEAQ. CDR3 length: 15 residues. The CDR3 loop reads CASSLFSGTGNEQFF. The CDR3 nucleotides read TGTGCCAGCAGCTTATTTTCGGGGACCGGCAATGAGCAGTTCTTC.

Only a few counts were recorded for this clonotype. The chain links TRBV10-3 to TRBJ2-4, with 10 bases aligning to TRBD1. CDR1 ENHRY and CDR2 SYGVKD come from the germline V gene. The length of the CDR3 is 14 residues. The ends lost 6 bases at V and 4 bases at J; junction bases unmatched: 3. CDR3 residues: CAIRGDRGKNIQYF. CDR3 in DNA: TGTGCCATCAGGGGGGACAGGGGAAAAAACATTCAGTACTTC.

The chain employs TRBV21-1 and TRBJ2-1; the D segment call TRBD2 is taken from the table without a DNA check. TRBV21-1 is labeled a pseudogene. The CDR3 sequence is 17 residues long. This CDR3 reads CASSIGTSGGQDNEQFF. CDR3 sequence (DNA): TGTGCCAGCAGCATCGGGACTAGCGGGGGCCAAGACAATGAGCAGTTCTTC.

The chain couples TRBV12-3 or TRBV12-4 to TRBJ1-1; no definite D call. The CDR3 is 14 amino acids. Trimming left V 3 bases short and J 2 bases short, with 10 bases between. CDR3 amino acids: CASSLVRSNTEAFF. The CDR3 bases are TGTGCCAGCAGTTTGGTCAGGTCTAACACTGAAGCTTTCTTT.

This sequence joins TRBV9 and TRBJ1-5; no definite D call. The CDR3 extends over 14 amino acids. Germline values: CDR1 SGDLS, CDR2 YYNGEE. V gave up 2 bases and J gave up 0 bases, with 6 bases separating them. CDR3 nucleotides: TGTGCCAGCAGCGTCAGTGATAGCAATCAGCCCCAGCATTTT. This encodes CASSVSDSNQPQHF.

The CDR3 sequence is CASRVGVAKNTEAFF. The CDR3 DNA is TGCGCCAGCCGCGTTGGGGTTGCTAAGAACACTGAAGCTTTCTTT. V usage is TRBV5-1 and J usage is TRBJ1-1; D unresolved. The CDR3 consists of 15 residues. Trimming removed 7 bases from V and 1 base from J, with 17 bases in between. Germline V CDR1 and CDR2: SGHRS, YFSETQ.

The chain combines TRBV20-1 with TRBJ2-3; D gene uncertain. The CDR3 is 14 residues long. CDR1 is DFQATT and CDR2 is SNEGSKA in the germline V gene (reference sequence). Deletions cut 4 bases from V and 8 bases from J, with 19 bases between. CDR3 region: CSAIEVHPARTQYF. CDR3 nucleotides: TGCAGTGCTATAGAGGTACATCCCGCCCGTACGCAGTATTTT.

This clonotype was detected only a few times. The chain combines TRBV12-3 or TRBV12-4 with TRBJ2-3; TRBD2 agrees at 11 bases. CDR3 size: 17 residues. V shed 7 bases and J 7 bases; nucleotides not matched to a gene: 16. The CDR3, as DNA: TGTGCCAGCACCCTCCGAGGTCTAGCGGGGGGAGTCTATACGCAGTATTTT. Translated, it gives CASTLRGLAGGVYTQYF.

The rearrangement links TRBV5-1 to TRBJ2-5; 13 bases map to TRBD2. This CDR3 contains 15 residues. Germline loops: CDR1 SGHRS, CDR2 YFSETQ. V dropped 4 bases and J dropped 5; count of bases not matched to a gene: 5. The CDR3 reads CASSPGLAGDETQYF. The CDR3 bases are TGCGCCAGCAGCCCTGGACTAGCGGGGGATGAGACCCAGTACTTC.

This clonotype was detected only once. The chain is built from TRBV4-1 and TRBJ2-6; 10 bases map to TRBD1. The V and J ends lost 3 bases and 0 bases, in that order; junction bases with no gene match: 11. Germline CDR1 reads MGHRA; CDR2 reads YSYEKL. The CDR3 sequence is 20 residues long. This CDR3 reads CASSQKPGQGYPSGANVLTF. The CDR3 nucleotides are TGCGCCAGCAGCCAGAAACCGGGACAGGGGTATCCCTCTGGGGCCAACGTCCTGACTTTC.

The CDR3 DNA reads TGTGCCAGTAGTAAGCAGGGTTGGTACGGCATTCAGTACTTC. It translates to CASSKQGWYGIQYF. This sequence joins TRBV27 and TRBJ2-5; D is perhaps TRBD1 (5 bases). The J call may be wrong; the DNA end is better matched by TRBJ2-4. CDR3 size: 14 residues. The germline CDR1 and CDR2 sequences are MNHEY and SMNVEV (reference sequence).

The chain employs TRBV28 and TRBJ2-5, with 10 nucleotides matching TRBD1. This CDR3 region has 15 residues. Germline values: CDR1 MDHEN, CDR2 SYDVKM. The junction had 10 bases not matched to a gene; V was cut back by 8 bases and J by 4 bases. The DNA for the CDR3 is TGTGCCAGCTCACCTCGACAGGGGGCAGGAGAGACCCAGTACTTC. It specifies CASSPRQGAGETQYF.

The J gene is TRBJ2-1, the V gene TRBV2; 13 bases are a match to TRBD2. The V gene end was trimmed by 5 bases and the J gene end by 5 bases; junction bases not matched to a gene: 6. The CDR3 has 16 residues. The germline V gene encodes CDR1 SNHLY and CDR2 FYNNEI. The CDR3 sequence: CASSYRTSGGHNEQFF. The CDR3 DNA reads TGTGCCAGCAGTTACAGGACTAGCGGGGGTCACAATGAGCAGTTCTTC.

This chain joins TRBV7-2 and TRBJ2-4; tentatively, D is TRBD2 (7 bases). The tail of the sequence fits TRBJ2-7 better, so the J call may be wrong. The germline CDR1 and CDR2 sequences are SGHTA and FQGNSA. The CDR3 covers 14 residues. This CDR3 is CASSLLGGAGEQYF. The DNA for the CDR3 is TGTGCCAGCAGCTTACTAGGGGGGGCAGGCGAGCAGTACTTC.

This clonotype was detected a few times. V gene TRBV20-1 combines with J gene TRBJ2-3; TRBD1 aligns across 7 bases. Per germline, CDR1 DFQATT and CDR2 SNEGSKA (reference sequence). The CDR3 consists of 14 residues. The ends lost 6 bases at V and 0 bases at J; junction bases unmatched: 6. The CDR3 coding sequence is TGCAGTGCAAAAGACAGGGCTAGCACAGATACGCAGTATTTT. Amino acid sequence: CSAKDRASTDTQYF.

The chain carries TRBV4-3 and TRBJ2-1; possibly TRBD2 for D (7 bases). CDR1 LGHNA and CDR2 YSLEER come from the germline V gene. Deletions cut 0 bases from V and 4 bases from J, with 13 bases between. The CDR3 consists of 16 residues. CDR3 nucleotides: TGCGCCAGCAGCCAAGATCGGGGGGCAGTTTACAATGAGCAGTTCTTC. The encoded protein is CASSQDRGAVYNEQFF.

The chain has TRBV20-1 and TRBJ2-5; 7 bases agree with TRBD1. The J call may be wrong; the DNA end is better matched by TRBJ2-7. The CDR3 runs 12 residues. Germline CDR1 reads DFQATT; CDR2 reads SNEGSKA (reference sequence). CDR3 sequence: CSAKGADYEQYF. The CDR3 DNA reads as TGCAGTGCTAAGGGGGCGGATTACGAGCAGTACTTC.

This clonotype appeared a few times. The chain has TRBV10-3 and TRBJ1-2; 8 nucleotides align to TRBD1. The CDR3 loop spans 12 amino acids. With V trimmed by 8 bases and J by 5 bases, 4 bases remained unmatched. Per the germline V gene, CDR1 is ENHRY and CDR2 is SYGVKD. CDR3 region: CAIQGAGYGYTF. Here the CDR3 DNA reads TGTGCCATCCAGGGGGCAGGGTATGGCTACACCTTC.

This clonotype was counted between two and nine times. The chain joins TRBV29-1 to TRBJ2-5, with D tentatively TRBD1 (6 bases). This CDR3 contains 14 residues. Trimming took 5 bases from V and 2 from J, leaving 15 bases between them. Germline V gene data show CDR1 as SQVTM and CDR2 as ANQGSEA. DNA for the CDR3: TGCAGCGTTACAGGGTCGGGGATACAAGAGACCCAGTACTTC. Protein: CSVTGSGIQETQYF.

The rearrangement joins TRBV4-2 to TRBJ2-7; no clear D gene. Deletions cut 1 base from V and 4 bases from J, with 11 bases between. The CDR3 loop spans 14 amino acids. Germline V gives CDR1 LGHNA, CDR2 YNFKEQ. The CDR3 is CASSQGRQAYEQYF. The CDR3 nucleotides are TGTGCCAGCAGCCAAGGGCGGCAGGCATACGAGCAGTACTTC.

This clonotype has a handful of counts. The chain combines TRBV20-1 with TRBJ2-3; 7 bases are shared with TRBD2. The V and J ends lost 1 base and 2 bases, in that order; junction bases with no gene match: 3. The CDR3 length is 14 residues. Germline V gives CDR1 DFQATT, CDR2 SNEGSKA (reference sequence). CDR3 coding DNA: TGCAGTGCTAGAGGGACTAGAGCCACAGATACGCAGTATTTT. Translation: CSARGTRATDTQYF.

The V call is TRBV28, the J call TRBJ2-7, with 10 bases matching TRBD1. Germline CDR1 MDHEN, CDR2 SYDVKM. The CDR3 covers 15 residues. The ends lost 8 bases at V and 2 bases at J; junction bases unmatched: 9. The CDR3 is CASGSKGTGAYEQYF. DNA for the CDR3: TGTGCCAGCGGGAGCAAAGGGACAGGGGCCTACGAGCAGTACTTC.